This T cell receptor (beta chain) was recovered during a study of glioma-infiltrating T cells after dendritic cell vaccination. Across the study: Dendritic cell vaccine was injected intradermally three times, biweekly.

Remarks on this clone: The antigen is not known.

Study results and limitations: Estimated pretreatment TIL content predicted outcome after dendritic cell vaccination.

The primer mix had 60 V beta and 13 J beta primers. TCRdb keeps only in-frame clones here, not all; method: immunoSEQ multiplex PCR. The table shows fewer than 85,000 clones, with roughly 84% occurring only once. Time point indicated: after dendritic cell vaccination, including at tumor progression/relapse. PBMC were collected before vaccination, two weeks after the third vaccination, and at progression. Specimen: blood, collected after dendritic cell vaccination. This TCR was sampled from a human donor with glioblastoma.

The CDR3 nucleotides are TGTGCCAGCTCACCACCGGACAGGGTGGGTGAAGCTTTCTTT. It yields the protein CASSPPDRVGEAFF. The V gene is TRBV18, the J gene TRBJ1-1; TRBD1 aligns across 8 bases. CDR1 KGHSH and CDR2 LQKENI come from the germline V gene. The CDR3 is 14 amino acids. The V gene end was trimmed by 0 bases and the J gene end by 7 bases; junction bases not matched to a gene: 4.